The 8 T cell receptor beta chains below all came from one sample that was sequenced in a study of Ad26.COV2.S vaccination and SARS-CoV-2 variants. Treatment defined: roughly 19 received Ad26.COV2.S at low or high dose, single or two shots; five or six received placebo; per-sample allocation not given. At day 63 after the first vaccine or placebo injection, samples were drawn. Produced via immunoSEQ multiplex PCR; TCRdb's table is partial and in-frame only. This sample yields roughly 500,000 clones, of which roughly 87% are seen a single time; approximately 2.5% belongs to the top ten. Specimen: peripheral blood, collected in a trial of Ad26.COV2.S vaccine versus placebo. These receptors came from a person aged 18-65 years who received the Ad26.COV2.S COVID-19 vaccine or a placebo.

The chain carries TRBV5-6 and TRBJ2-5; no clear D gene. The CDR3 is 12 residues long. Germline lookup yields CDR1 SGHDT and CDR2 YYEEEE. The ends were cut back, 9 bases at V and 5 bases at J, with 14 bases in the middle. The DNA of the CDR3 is TGTGCCACCGAAAATAATTGGGAGACCCAGTACTTC. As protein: CATENNWETQYF.

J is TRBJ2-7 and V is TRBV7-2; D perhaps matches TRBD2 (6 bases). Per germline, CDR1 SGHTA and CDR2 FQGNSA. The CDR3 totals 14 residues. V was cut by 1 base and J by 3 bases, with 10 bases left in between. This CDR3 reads CASSLGRRVYEQYF. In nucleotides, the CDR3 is TGTGCCAGCAGCTTAGGACGGAGGGTCTACGAGCAGTACTTC.

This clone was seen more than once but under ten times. CDR3 in amino acids: CASSQGGRYQETQYF. DNA for the CDR3: TGCGCCAGCAGTCAAGGGGGGAGATACCAAGAGACCCAGTACTTC. This chain connects TRBV10-1 to TRBJ2-5; D could derive from TRBD1 or TRBD2 (6 bases each). CDR3 size: 15 residues. Germline V gives CDR1 WNHNN, CDR2 SYGVQD (reference sequence). V was shortened by 5 bases and J by 0 bases, with 13 bases between the two germline ends.

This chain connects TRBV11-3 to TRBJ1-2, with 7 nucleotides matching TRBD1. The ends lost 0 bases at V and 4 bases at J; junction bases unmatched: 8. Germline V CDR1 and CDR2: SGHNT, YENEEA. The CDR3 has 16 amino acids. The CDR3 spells CASSLESPGGSYGYTF. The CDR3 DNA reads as TGTGCCAGCAGCTTAGAGTCTCCAGGGGGTAGCTATGGCTACACCTTC. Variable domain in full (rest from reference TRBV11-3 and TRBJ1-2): EAGVVQSPRYKIIEKKQPVAFWCNPISGHNTLYWYLQNLGQGPELLIRYENEEAVDDSQLPKDRFSAERLKGVDSTLKIQPAELGDSAVYLCASSLESPGGSYGYTFGSGTRLTVV.

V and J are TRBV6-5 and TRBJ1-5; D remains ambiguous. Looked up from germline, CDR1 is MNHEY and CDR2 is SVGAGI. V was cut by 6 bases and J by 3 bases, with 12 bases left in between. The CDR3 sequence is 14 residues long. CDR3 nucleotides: TGTGCCAGCAGACGGACTGTGAACAATCAGCCCCAGCATTTT. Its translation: CASRRTVNNQPQHF.

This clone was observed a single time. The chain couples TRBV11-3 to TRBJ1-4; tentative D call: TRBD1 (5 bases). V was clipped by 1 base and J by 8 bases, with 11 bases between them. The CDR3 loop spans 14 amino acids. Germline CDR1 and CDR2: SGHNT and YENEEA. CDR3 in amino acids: CASSLVAGTEKLFF. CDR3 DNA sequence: TGTGCCAGCAGCTTAGTCGCAGGGACGGAAAAACTGTTTTTT.

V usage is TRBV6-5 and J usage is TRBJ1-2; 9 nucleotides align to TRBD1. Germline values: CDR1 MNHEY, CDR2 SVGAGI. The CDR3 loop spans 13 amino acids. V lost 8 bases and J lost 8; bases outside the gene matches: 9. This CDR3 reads CASRGQGWEGYTF. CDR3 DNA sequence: TGTGCCAGCCGCGGACAGGGGTGGGAAGGCTACACCTTC.

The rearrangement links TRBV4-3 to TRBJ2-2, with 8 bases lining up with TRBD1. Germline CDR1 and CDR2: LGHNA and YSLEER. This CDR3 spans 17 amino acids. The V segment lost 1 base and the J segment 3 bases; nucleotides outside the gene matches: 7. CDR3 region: CASSQVGGQEDTGELFF. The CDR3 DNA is TGCGCCAGCAGCCAAGTAGGGGGACAGGAGGACACCGGGGAGCTGTTTTTT.